The rows below give T cell receptor beta chains drawn from one sample of a study of blood T cell repertoires in COVID-19. Some clones are missing from TCRdb's copy, which holds only in-frame ones; the method was immunoSEQ multiplex PCR. The repertoire holds 190,000 or so clones, with 94% as singletons. The sample was peripheral blood. These receptors were taken from a man younger than 40 with COVID-19, enrolled during active disease. Each CDR3 is given without its conserved first and last residue. Fields, in order: J gene, V gene, CDR3 protein.

>TRBJ2-3|TRBV7-9
ASSQGDTQY
>TRBJ2-4|TRBV4-2
ASSQVPRGPQY
>TRBJ1-3|TRBV7-6
ASSPSSQSSGNTIY
>TRBJ1-2|TRBV14
ASSRRGSYGYT
>TRBJ1-1|TRBV30
ARGETEAF
>TRBJ2-1|TRBV29-1
SVANSPLRGYNEQF
>TRBJ1-1|TRBV3-1/TRBV3-2
ASSPTGLNTEAF
>TRBJ2-5|TRBV7-9
ASSFQIGLTRETQY
>TRBJ2-7|TRBV20-1
SPLSGHEQY
>TRBJ2-3|TRBV5-1
ASSLDRLGGDTQY
>TRBJ1-5|TRBV6-5
ASSPDYSNQPQH
>TRBJ2-7|TRBV3-1/TRBV3-2
ASSQQTGASYEQY
>TRBJ2-7|TRBV4-1
ASSPRAGVYEQY
>TRBJ2-7|TRBV19
ASSIVIGQGYEQY
>TRBJ2-7|TRBV5-1
ASSLGQGTEQY
>TRBJ2-5|TRBV9
ASSVEGDWGSWGQETQY
>TRBJ1-1|TRBV5-1
ASSLAAGRETEAF
>TRBJ1-5|TRBV6-2/TRBV6-3
ASSRAEAPRGNQPQH
>TRBJ1-2|TRBV7-2
ASSLTVDLYGYT
>TRBJ2-7|TRBV4-1
ASSQDWGTVPYEQY
>TRBJ1-1|TRBV5-1
ASSPRRGIWNTEAF
>TRBJ2-2|TRBV5-4
ASTHLGLAPNTGELF
>TRBJ1-6|TRBV7-9
ASSTTRQGFNSPLH
>TRBJ1-3|TRBV3-1/TRBV3-2
ASSLTYDRSSGNTIY
>TRBJ2-7|TRBV7-9
ASSLNYEQY
>TRBJ2-7|TRBV20-1
SAATTYEQY
>TRBJ2-1|TRBV5-6
ASSSQSLVPF
>TRBJ2-3|TRBV11-1
ASSLRLAGGPDTQY
>TRBJ2-1|TRBV19
ASSITRGHYNEQF
>TRBJ1-1|TRBV11-1
ASSSDGDTEAF
>TRBJ1-2|TRBV27
ASSLQGARGYT
>TRBJ2-1|TRBV4-1
ASSQADGGYNEQF
>TRBJ1-2|TRBV29-1
SVNRDYGYT
>TRBJ1-2|TRBV14
ASSQARGHGYT
>TRBJ2-2|TRBV6-5
ASSYLAGGPGGELF
>TRBJ1-2|TRBV7-3
ASSLTPSGYGYT
>TRBJ2-5|TRBV2
ASKQGARETQY
>TRBJ2-2|TRBV5-1
ASSLGIGGTGELF
>TRBJ1-3|TRBV5-1
ASSLDAGSGNTIY
>TRBJ1-2|TRBV6-4
ASSPGTGFGYT
>TRBJ2-5|TRBV7-3
ASSLTRDEGQETQY
>TRBJ1-2|TRBV4-1
ASSRSRTEGNYGYT
>TRBJ2-7|TRBV5-1
ASSLPSLAGGRLGHEQY
>TRBJ2-7|TRBV7-3
ASSLTRQGEQY
>TRBJ1-3|TRBV12-3/TRBV12-4
ASRSFSGNTIY